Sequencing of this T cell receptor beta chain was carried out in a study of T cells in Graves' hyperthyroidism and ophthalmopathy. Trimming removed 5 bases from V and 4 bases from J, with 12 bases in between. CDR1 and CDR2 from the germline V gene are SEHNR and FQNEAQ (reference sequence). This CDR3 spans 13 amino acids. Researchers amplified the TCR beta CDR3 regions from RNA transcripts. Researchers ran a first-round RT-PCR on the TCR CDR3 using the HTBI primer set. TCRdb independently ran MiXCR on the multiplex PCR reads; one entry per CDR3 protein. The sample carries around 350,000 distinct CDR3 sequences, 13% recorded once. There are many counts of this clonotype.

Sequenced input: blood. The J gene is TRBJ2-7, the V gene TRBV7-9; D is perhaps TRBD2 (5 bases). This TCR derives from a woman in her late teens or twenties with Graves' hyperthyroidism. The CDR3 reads CASSPAGPYEQYF. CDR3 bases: TGTGCCAGCAGCCCCGCGGGCCCTTACGAGCAGTACTTC.